A single sample is the source of the 23 T cell receptor beta chains below, sequenced in a study of early T cells in non-severe SARS-CoV-2 infection. Each CDR3 protein gets one entry after TCRdb re-called the 5' RACE reads with MiXCR. The sample lists approximately 50,000 distinct CDR3 sequences; approximately 7.5% were seen once. The specimen was whole blood. The receptors were sampled from an adult who was a healthcare worker with PCR-confirmed SARS-CoV-2 infection or an uninfected control (not recorded which).

Many counts were recorded for this clonotype. This rearrangement joins TRBV5-1 to TRBJ2-1; the D gene is possibly TRBD1 (5 bases). CDR3 length: 16 amino acids. Germline V lookup: CDR1 SGHRS, CDR2 YFSETQ. V was shortened by 3 bases and J by 2 bases, with 15 bases between the two germline ends. The CDR3 bases are TGCGCCAGCAGCTCTACTCTAGGACATCCCTACAATGAGCAGTTCTTC. Translating it yields CASSSTLGHPYNEQFF.

This clonotype was picked up a small number of times. This chain links TRBV28 with TRBJ1-2, with a tentative D call TRBD1 (6 bases). CDR1 and CDR2 (germline): MDHEN, SYDVKM. The V and J ends lost 6 bases and 0 bases respectively, with 17 bases between them. The CDR3 covers 16 residues. The CDR3 sequence is CASRGQPALANYGYTF. DNA for the CDR3: TGTGCCAGCAGAGGACAGCCGGCCCTAGCTAACTATGGCTACACCTTC.

The chain employs TRBV7-6 and TRBJ1-1, with D possibly TRBD1 on 6 matching bases. CDR1 and CDR2 from the germline V gene are SGHVS and FNYEAQ. The V and J ends lost 2 bases and 0 bases respectively, with 10 bases between them. The length of the CDR3 is 15 residues. DNA of the CDR3: TGTGCCAGCAGCTTACTTTGGGGGCTGAACACTGAAGCTTTCTTT. It yields the protein CASSLLWGLNTEAFF.

This clonotype came up many times. V and J are TRBV18 and TRBJ1-1, with 11 positions matching TRBD1. CDR1 and CDR2 from the germline V gene are KGHSH and LQKENI. The CDR3 extends over 16 amino acids. With 2 bases clipped from V and 6 bases from J, the junction kept 8 bases outside the gene matches. DNA for the CDR3: TGTGCCAGCTCACCAAGCCGGACAGGGGGCATGGCTGAAGCTTTCTTT. Its translation is CASSPSRTGGMAEAFF.

The chain combines TRBV7-2 with TRBJ1-1; D ambiguous. Germline values: CDR1 SGHTA, CDR2 FQGNSA. Trimming removed 4 bases at V and 5 bases at J, with 14 bases between. CDR3 size: 14 residues. DNA of the CDR3: TGTGCCAGCAGCTCCCAAGGATGGGGAACTGAAGCTTTCTTT. It specifies CASSSQGWGTEAFF. Variable domain in full (rest from reference TRBV7-2 and TRBJ1-1): GAGVSQSPSNKVTEKGKDVELRCDPISGHTALYWYRQSLGQGLEFLIYFQGNSAPDKSGLPSDRFSAERTGGSVSTLTIQRTQQEDSAVYLCASSSQGWGTEAFFGQGTRLTVV.

This clonotype was detected only a few times. This chain links TRBV7-9 with TRBJ1-4; no clear D. CDR1 SEHNR and CDR2 FQNEAQ come from the germline V gene (reference sequence). The CDR3 has 15 amino acids. The V end was cut by 4 bases, the J end by 5 bases, with 14 bases between. CDR3 loop: CASSYRAPGNEKLFF. The CDR3 nucleotides are TGTGCCAGCAGCTACCGGGCCCCGGGCAATGAAAAACTGTTTTTT. Supplemented by reference TRBV7-9 and TRBJ1-4, the full variable domain reads DTGVSQNPRHKITKRGQNVTFRCDPISEHNRLYWYRQTLGQGPEFLTYFQNEAQLEKSRLLSDRFSAERPKGSFSTLEIQRTEQGDSAMYLCASSYRAPGNEKLFFGSGTQLSVL.

This clonotype was seen many times. The CDR3 here is CASSLSPLAGGANEQFF. CDR3 bases: TGTGCCAGCAGCTTAAGCCCTCTAGCGGGGGGTGCCAATGAGCAGTTCTTC. The chain couples TRBV7-9 to TRBJ2-1; 11 bases are shared with TRBD2. CDR1 SEHNR and CDR2 FQNEAQ come from the germline V gene (reference sequence). V lost 2 bases and J lost 6; bases outside the gene matches: 9. The CDR3 runs 17 residues.

This clonotype was seen ten or more times. J is TRBJ2-1 and V is TRBV18, with D maybe TRBD1 (6 bases). Germline CDR1 KGHSH, CDR2 LQKENI. This CDR3 has 15 residues. With 1 base removed from V and 3 bases from J, the gap between germline ends came to 10 bases. CDR3 sequence (DNA): TGTGCCAGCTCACCACGGGACACCTACTACAATGAGCAGTTCTTC. As protein: CASSPRDTYYNEQFF.

There are many counts of this clonotype. The chain's CDR3 is CAISEPGTSGASSYNEQFF. The CDR3 DNA sequence: TGTGCCATCAGTGAGCCAGGGACTAGCGGGGCGAGCTCCTACAATGAGCAGTTCTTC. The chain joins TRBV10-3 to TRBJ2-1, with 13 bases matching TRBD2. The CDR3 sequence is 19 residues long. In germline, CDR1 is ENHRY, CDR2 SYGVKD. V shed 2 bases, J shed 0 bases, and the junction held 7 bases outside the gene matches.

The gene calls are TRBV6-2 or TRBV6-3 and TRBJ1-1, with TRBD1 as a possible D gene (6 bases). Looked up from germline, CDR1 is MNHEY and CDR2 is SVGEGT. V was pared by 7 bases and J by 8 bases, with 11 bases between. The CDR3 has 11 residues. The chain's CDR3 is CASTQGTEAFF. As DNA, the CDR3 is TGTGCCAGCACCCAAGGGACAGAAGCTTTCTTT.

This clonotype appeared many times. The chain recombines TRBV6-1 with TRBJ2-1, with 12 bases matching TRBD2. V shed 6 bases, J shed 7 bases, and the junction held 10 bases outside the gene matches. Germline V lookup: CDR1 MNHNS, CDR2 SASEGT. This CDR3 comprises 16 residues. Written as DNA, the CDR3 is TGTGCCAGCAGGGCTCTAGCGGGGGGGAGAGAGAATGAGCAGTTCTTC. Translated: CASRALAGGRENEQFF.

This clonotype was found a few times. This chain joins TRBV7-9 and TRBJ2-1; D not certain. The CDR3 runs to 14 residues. Trimming removed 0 bases from V and 4 bases from J, with 7 bases in between. Germline V gene lookup returns CDR1 SEHNR and CDR2 FQNEAQ (reference sequence). The CDR3 nucleotides are TGTGCCAGCAGCTTAGCAGTGGGTTACAATGAGCAGTTCTTC. The encoded protein is CASSLAVGYNEQFF.

This clonotype was observed a handful of times. CDR3 bases: TGTGCCACCAGTTCGGCCAGTGCGAACACCGGGGAGCTGTTTTTT. Translated: CATSSASANTGELFF. The V and J genes are TRBV24-1 and TRBJ2-2; no clear D gene. Germline V gene lookup returns CDR1 KGHDR and CDR2 SFDVKD. Trimming stripped 6 bases from V and 0 bases from J, with 10 bases between. The CDR3 totals 15 residues.

This clonotype turned up a few times. The chain has TRBV6-6 and TRBJ2-3; 7 nucleotides agree with TRBD1. Germline CDR1 MNHNY, CDR2 SVGAGI (reference sequence). V trimming: 7 bases; J trimming: 2 bases; junction bases outside the gene matches: 6. CDR3 length: 14 residues. The CDR3 nucleotides are TGTGCCAGCACCCCGGGACAGATCACAGATACGCAGTATTTT. Translated, it gives CASTPGQITDTQYF.

This clonotype has at least ten counts. J is TRBJ1-1 and V is TRBV5-6; D gene ambiguous. CDR3 length: 12 amino acids. CDR1 is SGHDT, CDR2 YYEEEE, per germline. Deletions cut 5 bases from V and 6 bases from J, with 11 bases between. DNA for the CDR3: TGTGCCAGCAGATCGGGCCCAGCTGAAGCTTTCTTT. Translation gives CASRSGPAEAFF.

The chain links TRBV5-5 to TRBJ1-5, with 10 bases aligning to TRBD1. The CDR3 consists of 15 residues. Trimming cost V 4 bases and J 3 bases; bases outside gene matches: 4. CDR1 and CDR2 (germline): SGHKS, YYEKEE (reference sequence). The CDR3 DNA sequence: TGTGCCAGCAGCGGGGGACAGGGGATCAATCAGCCCCAGCATTTT. Translation gives CASSGGQGINQPQHF.

This clonotype was seen more than once but under ten times. The rearrangement uses TRBV20-1 and TRBJ1-5, with 7 nucleotides matching TRBD1. V dropped 5 bases and J dropped 6; count of bases not matched to a gene: 13. CDR1 and CDR2 (germline): DFQATT, SNEGSKA (reference sequence). This CDR3 spans 15 amino acids. The CDR3 region has the DNA TGCAGTGCTGTTACCGACAGGGATTTTGGTCAGCCCCAGCATTTT. It is translated as CSAVTDRDFGQPQHF.

The chain joins TRBV28 to TRBJ1-4; D not resolved. Germline CDR1 and CDR2: MDHEN and SYDVKM. This CDR3 region has 14 residues. Trimming removed 8 bases at V and 1 base at J, with 11 bases between. CDR3 sequence reads: CASGRMGTNEKLFF. The CDR3 DNA reads TGTGCCAGCGGACGGATGGGAACTAATGAAAAACTGTTTTTT. The full variable domain, with the rest looked up from reference TRBV28 and TRBJ1-4, is DVKVTQSSRYLVKRTGEKVFLECVQDMDHENMFWYRQDPGLGLRLIYFSYDVKMKEKGDIPEGYSVSREKKERFSLILESASTNQTSMYLCASGRMGTNEKLFFGSGTQLSVL.

The chain has TRBV7-3 and TRBJ2-1; a weak D match, TRBD1 (5 bases). V was cut by 0 bases and J by 12 bases, with 15 bases left in between. Germline V gene data show CDR1 as SGHTA and CDR2 as FQGTGA. This CDR3 comprises 14 residues. CDR3 amino acids: CASSLTSGARGQFF. The CDR3 DNA is TGTGCCAGCAGCTTAACCAGTGGGGCTAGAGGGCAGTTCTTC.

The DNA for the CDR3 is TGTGCCAGCAGCCCCGGCGACAGGCCCAATGAGCAGTTCTTC. This gives the protein CASSPGDRPNEQFF. The chain is built from TRBV3-1 and TRBJ2-1, with D tentatively TRBD1 (6 bases). This CDR3 spans 14 amino acids. Germline CDR1 is LGHDT and CDR2 is YNNKEL (reference sequence). V shed 4 bases and J shed 6 bases, with 13 bases lying between them.

Many counts were recorded for this clonotype. The V and J genes are TRBV2 and TRBJ2-2; D remains ambiguous. Germline-derived CDR1 and CDR2 are SNHLY and FYNNEI. The CDR3 consists of 14 residues. V dropped 6 bases and J dropped 9 bases, with 17 bases sitting between them. The CDR3 reads CASRKGNSNRELFF. CDR3 nucleotides: TGTGCCAGCAGGAAGGGTAACAGTAATAGGGAGCTGTTTTTT. The variable domain in full, with the rest retrieved from reference TRBV2 and TRBJ2-2, is EPEVTQTPSHQVTQMGQEVILRCVPISNHLYFYWYRQILGQKVEFLVSFYNNEISEKSEIFDDQFSVERPDGSNFTLKIRSTKLEDSAMYFCASRKGNSNRELFFGEGSRLTVL.

This clonotype came up many times. The CDR3 sequence: CASSFEGPGNTIYF. The CDR3 coding sequence is TGTGCCAGCAGCTTTGAAGGACCGGGAAACACCATATATTTT. The chain links TRBV5-8 to TRBJ1-3; D unresolved. The V gene's germline CDR1 is SGHTS and CDR2 YDEGEE. CDR3 length: 14 residues. V gave up 2 bases and J gave up 4 bases, with 10 bases separating them.

This clonotype occurred many times. The gene calls are TRBV24-1 and TRBJ2-7, with D maybe TRBD1 (6 bases). Germline V gene sequence: CDR1 KGHDR, CDR2 SFDVKD. Trimming removed 8 bases at V and 2 bases at J, with 15 bases between. The CDR3 has 14 residues. This CDR3 reads CATTPSDSPYEQYF. CDR3 DNA sequence: TGTGCCACCACCCCTTCGGACAGCCCCTACGAGCAGTACTTC.